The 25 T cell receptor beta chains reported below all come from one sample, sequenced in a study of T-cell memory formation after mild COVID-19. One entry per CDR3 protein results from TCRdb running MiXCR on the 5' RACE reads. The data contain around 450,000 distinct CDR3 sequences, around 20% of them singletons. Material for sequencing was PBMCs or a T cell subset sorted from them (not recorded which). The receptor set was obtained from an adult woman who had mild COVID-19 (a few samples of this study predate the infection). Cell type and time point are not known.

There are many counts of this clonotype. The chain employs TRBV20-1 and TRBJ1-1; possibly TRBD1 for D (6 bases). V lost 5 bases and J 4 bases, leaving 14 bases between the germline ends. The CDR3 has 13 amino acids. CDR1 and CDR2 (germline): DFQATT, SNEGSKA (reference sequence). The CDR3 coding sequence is TGCAGTGCTTCCCCCGGGGGGGCCACTGAAGCTTTCTTT. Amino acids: CSASPGGATEAFF.

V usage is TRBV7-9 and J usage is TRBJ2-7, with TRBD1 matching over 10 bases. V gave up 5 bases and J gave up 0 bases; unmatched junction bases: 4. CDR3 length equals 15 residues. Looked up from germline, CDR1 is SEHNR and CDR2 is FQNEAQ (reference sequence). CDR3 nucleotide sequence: TGTGCCAGCAGCAACCGGACAGGGGGCTCCTACGAGCAGTACTTC. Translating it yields CASSNRTGGSYEQYF.

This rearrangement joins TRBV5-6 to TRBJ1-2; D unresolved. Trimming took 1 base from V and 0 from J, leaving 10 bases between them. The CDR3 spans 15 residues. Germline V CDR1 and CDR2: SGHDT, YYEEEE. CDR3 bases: TGTGCCAGCAGCTTGCCCGGGTACTCTAACTATGGCTACACCTTC. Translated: CASSLPGYSNYGYTF.

The CDR3: CAPRSYKSYEQYF. CDR3 coding DNA: TGTGCCCCCCGGTCCTACAAATCCTACGAGCAGTACTTC. This sequence joins TRBV24-1 and TRBJ2-7, with D uncertain. The length of the CDR3 is 13 residues. V was clipped by 12 bases and J by 1 base, with 15 bases between them. Germline V lookup: CDR1 KGHDR, CDR2 SFDVKD.

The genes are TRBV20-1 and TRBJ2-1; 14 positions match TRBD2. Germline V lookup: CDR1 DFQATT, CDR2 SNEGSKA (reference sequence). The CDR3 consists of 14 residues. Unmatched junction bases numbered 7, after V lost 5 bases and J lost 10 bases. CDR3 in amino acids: CSAETSGRAGEQFF. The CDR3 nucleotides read TGCAGTGCTGAGACTAGCGGGAGGGCCGGAGAGCAGTTCTTC.

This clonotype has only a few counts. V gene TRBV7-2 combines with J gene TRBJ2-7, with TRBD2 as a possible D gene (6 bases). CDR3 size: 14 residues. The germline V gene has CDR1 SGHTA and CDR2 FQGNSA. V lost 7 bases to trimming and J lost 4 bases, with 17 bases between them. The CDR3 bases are TGTGCCAGCACCTCATTGGGGGGAGTATACGAGCAGTACTTC. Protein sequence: CASTSLGGVYEQYF.

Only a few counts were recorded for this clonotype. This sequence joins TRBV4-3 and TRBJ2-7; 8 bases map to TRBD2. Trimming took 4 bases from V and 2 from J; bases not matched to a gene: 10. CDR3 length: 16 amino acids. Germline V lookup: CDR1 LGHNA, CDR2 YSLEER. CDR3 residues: CASSRSLAESTYEQYF. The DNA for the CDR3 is TGCGCCAGCAGCCGCTCACTAGCGGAGTCAACCTACGAGCAGTACTTC.

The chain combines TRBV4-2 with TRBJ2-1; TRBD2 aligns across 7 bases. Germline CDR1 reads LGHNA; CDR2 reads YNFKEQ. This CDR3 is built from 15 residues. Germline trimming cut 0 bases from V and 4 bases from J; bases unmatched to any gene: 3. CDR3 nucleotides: TGTGCCAGCAGCCAAGAGCGGGGGATGTACAATGAGCAGTTCTTC. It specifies CASSQERGMYNEQFF.

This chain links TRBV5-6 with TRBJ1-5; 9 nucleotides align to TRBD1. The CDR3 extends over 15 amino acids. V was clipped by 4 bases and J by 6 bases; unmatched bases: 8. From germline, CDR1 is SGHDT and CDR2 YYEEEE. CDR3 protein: CASSLDRGRGQPQHF. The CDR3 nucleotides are TGTGCCAGCAGCCTGGACAGGGGCCGGGGTCAGCCCCAGCATTTT. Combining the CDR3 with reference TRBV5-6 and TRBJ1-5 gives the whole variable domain DAGVTQSPTHLIKTRGQQVTLRCSPKSGHDTVSWYQQALGQGPQFIFQYYEEEERQRGNFPDRFSGHQFPNYSSELNVNALLLGDSALYLCASSLDRGRGQPQHFGDGTRLSIL.

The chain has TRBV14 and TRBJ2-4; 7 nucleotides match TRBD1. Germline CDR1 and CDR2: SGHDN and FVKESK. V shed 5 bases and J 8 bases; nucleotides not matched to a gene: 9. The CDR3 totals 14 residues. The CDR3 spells CASSDRATRYIQYF. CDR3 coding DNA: TGTGCCAGCAGCGACAGGGCCACGCGGTACATTCAGTACTTC. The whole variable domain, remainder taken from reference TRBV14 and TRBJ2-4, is EAGVTQFPSHSVIEKGQTVTLRCDPISGHDNLYWYRRVMGKEIKFLLHFVKESKQDESGMPNNRFLAERTGGTYSTLKVQPAELEDSGVYFCASSDRATRYIQYFGAGTRLSVL.

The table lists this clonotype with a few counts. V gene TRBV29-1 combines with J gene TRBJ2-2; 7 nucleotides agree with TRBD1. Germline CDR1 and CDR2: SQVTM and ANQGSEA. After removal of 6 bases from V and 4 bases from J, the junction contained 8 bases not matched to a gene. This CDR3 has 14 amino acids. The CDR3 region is CSVNRGLATGELFF. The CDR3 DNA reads TGCAGCGTGAACAGGGGCCTCGCCACCGGGGAGCTGTTTTTT.

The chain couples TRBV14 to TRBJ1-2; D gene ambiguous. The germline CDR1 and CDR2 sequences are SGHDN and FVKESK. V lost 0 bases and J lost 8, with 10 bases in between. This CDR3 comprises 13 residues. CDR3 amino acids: CASSQDGRIGYTF. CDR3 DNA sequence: TGTGCCAGCAGCCAAGACGGTAGGATCGGCTACACCTTC.

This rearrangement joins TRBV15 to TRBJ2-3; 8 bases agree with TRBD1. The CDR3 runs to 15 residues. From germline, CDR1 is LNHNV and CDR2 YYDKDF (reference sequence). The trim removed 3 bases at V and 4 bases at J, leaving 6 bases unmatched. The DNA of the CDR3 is TGTGCCACCAGCAGCCTAGGACAGGGAGCAGATACGCAGTATTTT. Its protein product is CATSSLGQGADTQYF.

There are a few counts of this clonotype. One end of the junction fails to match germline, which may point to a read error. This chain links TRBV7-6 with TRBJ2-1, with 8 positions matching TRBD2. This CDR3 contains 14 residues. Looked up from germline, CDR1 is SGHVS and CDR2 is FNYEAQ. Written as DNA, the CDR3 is TGTGCCAGCAGCTTGGAACTAGCGGACTATGAACAGTTCTTC. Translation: CASSLELADYEQFF.

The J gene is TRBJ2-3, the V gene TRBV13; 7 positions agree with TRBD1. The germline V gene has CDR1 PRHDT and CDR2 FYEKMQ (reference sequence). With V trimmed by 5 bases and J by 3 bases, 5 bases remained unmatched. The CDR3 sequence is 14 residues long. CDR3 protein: CASSLMTGTDTQYF. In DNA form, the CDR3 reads TGTGCCAGCAGCCTAATGACAGGGACAGATACGCAGTATTTT.

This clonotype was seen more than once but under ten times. The CDR3 bases are TGTGCCAGCAGTTGGGGTTTTGGGTCCTCCTACGAGCAGTACTTC. Translation gives CASSWGFGSSYEQYF. The V gene is TRBV6-5, the J gene TRBJ2-7; D is uncertain. Trimming left V 4 bases short and J 0 bases short, with 13 bases between. This CDR3 has 15 residues. The germline V gene encodes CDR1 MNHEY and CDR2 SVGAGI.

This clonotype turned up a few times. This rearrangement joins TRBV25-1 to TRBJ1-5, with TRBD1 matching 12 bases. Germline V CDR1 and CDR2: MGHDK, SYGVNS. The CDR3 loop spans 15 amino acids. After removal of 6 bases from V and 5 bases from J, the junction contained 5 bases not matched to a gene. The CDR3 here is CASRAGQGADQPQHF. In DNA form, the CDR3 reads TGTGCCAGCAGGGCGGGACAGGGGGCCGATCAGCCCCAGCATTTT.

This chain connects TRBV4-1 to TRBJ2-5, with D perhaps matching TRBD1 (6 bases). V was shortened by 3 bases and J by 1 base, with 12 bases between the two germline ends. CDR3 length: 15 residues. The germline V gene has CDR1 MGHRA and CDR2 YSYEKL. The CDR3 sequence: CASSHGRGFQETQYF. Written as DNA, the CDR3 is TGCGCCAGCAGCCACGGCAGGGGATTCCAAGAGACCCAGTACTTC.

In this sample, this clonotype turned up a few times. In nucleotides, the CDR3 is TGCGCCAGCAGTCCCCTCCTCCAGGGAGAGCAGTTCTTC. Residues: CASSPLLQGEQFF. The rearrangement joins TRBV23-1 to TRBJ2-1; TRBD1 might be the D (5 bases). TRBV23-1 is recorded as an ORF, its role being uncertain. The V end was cut by 4 bases, the J end by 10 bases, with 14 bases between. This CDR3 spans 13 amino acids.

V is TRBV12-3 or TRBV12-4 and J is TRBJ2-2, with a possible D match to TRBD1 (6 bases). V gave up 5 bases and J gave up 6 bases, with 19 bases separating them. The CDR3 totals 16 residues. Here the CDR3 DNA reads TGTGCCAGCAGTCCCCCGACAGGTCCCAGGTCCGGGGAGCTGTTTTTT. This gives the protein CASSPPTGPRSGELFF.

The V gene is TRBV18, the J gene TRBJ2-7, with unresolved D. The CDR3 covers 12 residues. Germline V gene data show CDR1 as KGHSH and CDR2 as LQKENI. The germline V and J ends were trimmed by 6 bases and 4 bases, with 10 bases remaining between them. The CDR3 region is CASSSELYEQYF. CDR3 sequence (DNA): TGTGCCAGCTCTTCCGAGCTGTACGAGCAGTACTTC.

The CDR3 spells CASSFSMGPNEQFF. In nucleotides, the CDR3 is TGTGCCAGCAGTTTTTCAATGGGGCCCAATGAGCAGTTCTTC. This chain joins TRBV12-3 or TRBV12-4 and TRBJ2-1; weak D call: TRBD1 (5 bases). CDR3 length equals 14 residues. Trimming removed 3 bases from V and 6 bases from J, with 12 bases in between.

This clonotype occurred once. The CDR3, as DNA: TGTGCCAGCAGTTTTCCGGGACAGGGGCTCCGTTTCGGTGAGCAGTTCTTC. Translating gives CASSFPGQGLRFGEQFF. The chain has TRBV27 and TRBJ2-1; the match to TRBD1 covers 10 bases. The CDR3 spans 17 residues. J gave up 9 bases and V 3 bases, and 14 bases lay outside the gene matches. CDR1 MNHEY and CDR2 SMNVEV come from the germline V gene (reference sequence).

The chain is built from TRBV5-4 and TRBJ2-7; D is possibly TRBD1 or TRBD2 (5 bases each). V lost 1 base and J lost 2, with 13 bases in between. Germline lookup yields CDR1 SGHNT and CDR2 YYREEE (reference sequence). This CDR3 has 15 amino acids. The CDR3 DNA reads TGTGCCAGCAGCTTGCCCGGGACGGTCACCTACGAGCAGTACTTC. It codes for CASSLPGTVTYEQYF.

The CDR3 loop reads CASSNPGGQETQYF. The CDR3 DNA follows: TGTGCCAGCAGCAACCCGGGGGGCCAAGAGACCCAGTACTTC. The chain uses TRBV25-1 and TRBJ2-5; 7 nucleotides match TRBD2. The CDR3 is 14 residues long. After removal of 6 bases from V and 1 base from J, the junction contained 5 bases not matched to a gene. Germline loops: CDR1 MGHDK, CDR2 SYGVNS.